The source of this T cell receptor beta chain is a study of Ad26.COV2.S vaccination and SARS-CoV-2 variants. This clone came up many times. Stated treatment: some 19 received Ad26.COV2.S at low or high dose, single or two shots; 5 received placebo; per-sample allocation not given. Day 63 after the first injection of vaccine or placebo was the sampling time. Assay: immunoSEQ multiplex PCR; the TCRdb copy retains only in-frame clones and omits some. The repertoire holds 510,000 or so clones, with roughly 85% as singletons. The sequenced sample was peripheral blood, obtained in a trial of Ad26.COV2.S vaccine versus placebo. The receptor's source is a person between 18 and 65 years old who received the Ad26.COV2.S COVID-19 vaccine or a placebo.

In nucleotides, the CDR3 is TGTGCCAGCAGTGAAGGGACCCCCACCGGGGAGCTGTTTTTT. Its protein is CASSEGTPTGELFF. The chain has TRBV6-1 and TRBJ2-2; no firm D call. The CDR3 runs 14 residues. V was shortened by 1 base and J by 4 bases, with 7 bases between the two germline ends. Per the germline V gene, CDR1 is MNHNS and CDR2 is SASEGT.